The clone carrying this T cell receptor beta chain was seen only once. Antigen: not known. Adults of Caucasian background living in Nashville, Tennessee made up all donors. The entry originates in a study of shared clonotypes between healthy human individuals. Only in-frame clones appear in the TCRdb table, and some are missing; sequencing was by immunoSEQ multiplex PCR. There are a few million clones in the sample; roughly 95% occur only once, and around 0.13% lies in the top ten. The CDR3 runs 14 residues. The germline CDR1 and CDR2 sequences are MNHEY and SVGAGI. V shed 5 bases, J shed 4 bases, and the junction held 5 bases outside the gene matches. General study points: Naive subsets typically showed greater estimated richness than memory subsets.

The clonotype was recovered from a man younger than 30 in good health. The chain combines TRBV6-5 with TRBJ2-3; 8 bases line up with TRBD1. Sequenced: naive CD4+ T cells sorted from blood. As for subset: CD45RA+ positively selected. CDR3 nucleotide sequence: TGTGCCAGCAGTAGGACAGGGTATGCAGATACGCAGTATTTT. Residues: CASSRTGYADTQYF.